This entry lists 6 T cell receptor beta chains sequenced from one sample in a study of a mutant IDH1 vaccine in newly diagnosed glioma. As for time point: week 5, during vaccination. Doses consisted of 300 ug of mutant IDH1 20-mer peptide each, paired with topical imiquimod. The protocol was immunoSEQ multiplex PCR, while the TCRdb copy is restricted to in-frame clones and leaves out a portion. Among about 12,000 clones listed, over 75% were seen once. Antigen specificity for these receptors is unknown. Sequenced here: PBMCs, sampled from a glioma patient whose treatment included an IDH1 peptide vaccine. The receptor set was obtained from a woman between 40 and 55 years old with glioma. Some clones in this sample may be carry-over from other donors' samples.

The genes are TRBV7-3 and TRBJ2-3; TRBD2 might be the D (6 bases). Trimming left V 5 bases short and J 4 bases short, with 13 bases between. CDR3 size: 14 residues. CDR1 SGHTA and CDR2 FQGTGA come from the germline V gene. CDR3 bases: TGTGCCAGCAGCCAAACGGGAGAGGCAGATACGCAGTATTTT. This sequence encodes CASSQTGEADTQYF.

The rearrangement joins TRBV18 to TRBJ1-2; D is unclear. Looked up from germline, CDR1 is KGHSH and CDR2 is LQKENI. V was cut by 5 bases and J by 6 bases, with 16 bases left in between. The CDR3 spans 14 residues. This CDR3 is CASSTQETGHGYTF. The CDR3 DNA is TGTGCCAGCTCAACCCAGGAGACCGGACATGGCTACACCTTC.

This clone appeared a single time. The chain links TRBV27 to TRBJ2-2; 11 bases map to TRBD1. This CDR3 is built from 17 residues. V shed 5 bases and J 3 bases; nucleotides not matched to a gene: 8. Germline CDR1 MNHEY, CDR2 SMNVEV (reference sequence). The CDR3 is CASSTIGQGADTGELFF. The CDR3 nucleotides read TGTGCCAGCAGTACTATCGGACAGGGGGCCGACACCGGGGAGCTGTTTTTT.

The table lists this clone with a count of one. V gene TRBV5-4 combines with J gene TRBJ2-7, with no clear D. V gave up 4 bases and J gave up 10 bases, with 12 bases separating them. Germline lookup yields CDR1 SGHNT and CDR2 YYREEE (reference sequence). This CDR3 has 11 amino acids. The CDR3 spells CASSGGVTQYF. In DNA form, the CDR3 reads TGTGCCAGCAGCGGCGGTGTAACACAGTACTTC.

The chain employs TRBV19 and TRBJ2-5, with TRBD1 matching over 8 bases. This CDR3 is 15 amino acids long. Looked up from germline, CDR1 is LNHDA and CDR2 is SQIVND (reference sequence). After removal of 5 bases from V and 5 bases from J, the junction contained 10 bases not matched to a gene. CDR3 coding DNA: TGTGCCAGTAGTCAACAGGGGGGATTTGGGGAGACCCAGTACTTC. It codes for CASSQQGGFGETQYF.

The rearrangement uses TRBV6-1 and TRBJ2-1; D is uncertain. Trimming removed 4 bases from V and 7 bases from J, with 11 bases in between. CDR3 length: 13 amino acids. Germline lookup yields CDR1 MNHNS and CDR2 SASEGT. CDR3 coding DNA: TGTGCCAGCAGTGTCCGGTTGGAAAATGAGCAGTTCTTC. Translation: CASSVRLENEQFF.